Sequencing of this T cell receptor beta chain was carried out in a study of CD8 T cells in Susac syndrome. Germline V gene data show CDR1 as MNHEY and CDR2 as SMNVEV (reference sequence). This CDR3 has 17 residues. Germline trimming cut 8 bases from V and 1 base from J; bases unmatched to any gene: 7. CD8+ and CD4+ blood T cells underwent TCR beta sequencing. RNA totalling roughly 0.5 to 1 ug underwent reverse transcription with random hexamers. The authors amplified TCR beta CDR3 across 54 Vbeta and 13 Jbeta using immunoSEQ multiplex PCR. MiXCR, run by TCRdb on the immunoSEQ multiplex PCR reads, gives a single entry per CDR3 protein. The table has some 130,000 distinct CDR3 sequences, roughly 94% seen once.

This receptor was identified in a human donor with Susac syndrome. Sequences were obtained from CD8+ T cells from PBMCs. The rearrangement uses TRBV27 and TRBJ2-5, with 16 nucleotides matching TRBD2. Here the CDR3 DNA reads TGTGCCAGCTCGGGACTAGCGGGAGGGGGGCCCCAAGAGACCCAGTACTTC. Translation: CASSGLAGGGPQETQYF.